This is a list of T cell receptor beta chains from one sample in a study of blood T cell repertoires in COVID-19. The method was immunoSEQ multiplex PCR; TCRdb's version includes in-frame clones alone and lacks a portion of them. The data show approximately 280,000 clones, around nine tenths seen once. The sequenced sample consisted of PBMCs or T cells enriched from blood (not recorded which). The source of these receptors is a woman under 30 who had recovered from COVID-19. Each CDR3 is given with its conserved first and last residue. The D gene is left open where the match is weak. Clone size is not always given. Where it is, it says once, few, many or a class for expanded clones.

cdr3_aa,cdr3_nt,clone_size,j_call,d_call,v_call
CASSLDVRALSVSYNEQFF,TGCGCCAGCAGCTTGGATGTGAGAGCCCTGTCTGTGTCCTACAATGAGCAGTTCTTC,-,TRBJ2-1,-,TRBV5-1
CASSPRPGGSNQPQHF,TGCGCCAGCTCACCCAGACCAGGGGGAAGCAATCAGCCCCAGCATTTT,-,TRBJ1-5,TRBD1,TRBV5-1
CASRWGGEETQYF,TGTGCCAGCAGATGGGGGGGCGAAGAGACCCAGTACTTC,once,TRBJ2-5,-,TRBV12-3/TRBV12-4
CASSPTPGTGEYF,TGCGCCAGCAGCCCAACCCCCGGGACAGGGGAGTACTTC,-,TRBJ2-5,TRBD1,TRBV4-1
CASSITPVGNQPQHF,TGTGCCAGTAGTATTACCCCGGTGGGCAATCAGCCCCAGCATTTT,-,TRBJ1-5,-,TRBV19
CAWSTPGQGPYGYTF,TGTGCCTGGTCAACTCCGGGACAGGGTCCCTATGGCTACACCTTC,-,TRBJ1-2,TRBD1,TRBV30
CAITFNPSYEQYF,TGTGCCATTACATTCAACCCCTCCTACGAGCAGTACTTC,-,TRBJ2-7,-,TRBV6-5
CAWGDYYRGAGNTIYF,TGTGCCTGGGGAGACTATTACAGGGGCGCAGGAAACACCATATATTTT,-,TRBJ1-3,TRBD1,TRBV30
CASSFWGGDTEAFF,TGTGCCAGCAGCTTTTGGGGAGGGGACACTGAAGCTTTCTTT,-,TRBJ1-1,-,TRBV5-5
CASSLVSGRAETQYF,TGTGCCAGCAGCTTAGTTAGCGGGAGGGCAGAGACCCAGTACTTC,-,TRBJ2-5,TRBD2,TRBV7-9
CASSKGTGTYEQYF,TGTGCCAGCAGCAAGGGGACAGGAACCTACGAGCAGTACTTC,-,TRBJ2-7,TRBD1,TRBV2
CASSHRSGTGEDQPQHF,TGCGCCAGCAGCCATAGGAGTGGGACAGGGGAAGATCAGCCCCAGCATTTT,-,TRBJ1-5,TRBD1,TRBV4-1
CASSRGGDKRNEQFF,TGTGCCAGCAGTCGGGGGGGTGACAAAAGAAATGAGCAGTTCTTC,-,TRBJ2-1,TRBD2,TRBV11-2
CASRSGEANTEAFF,TGTGCCAGCAGGTCCGGGGAAGCCAACACTGAAGCTTTCTTT,-,TRBJ1-1,-,TRBV6-5
CAWSTFSTGELFF,TGTGCCTGGAGTACCTTCAGCACCGGGGAGCTGTTTTTT,-,TRBJ2-2,-,TRBV30
CSVEDWGRGQGYGYTF,TGCAGCGTTGAAGATTGGGGTAGGGGGCAAGGTTATGGCTACACCTTC,-,TRBJ1-2,TRBD1,TRBV29-1
CASSVGQRVIEKLFF,TGTGCCAGCAGCGTTGGACAACGGGTTATAGAAAAACTGTTTTTT,-,TRBJ1-4,-,TRBV9
CASSLARRDRNEQFF,TGTGCCAGCAGCTTAGCTCGGCGGGATAGGAATGAGCAGTTCTTC,-,TRBJ2-1,-,TRBV7-6
CASSPAGGYGETQYF,TGTGCCAGCAGCCCAGCGGGGGGATACGGGGAGACCCAGTACTTC,-,TRBJ2-5,TRBD2,TRBV3-1/TRBV3-2
CAWSGGGLNEKLFF,TGTGCCTGGAGTGGGGGAGGCCTTAATGAAAAACTGTTTTTT,-,TRBJ1-4,-,TRBV30
CASSLFLRANTGELFF,TGTGCCAGCAGCTTATTTCTTAGAGCGAACACCGGGGAGCTGTTTTTT,-,TRBJ2-2,-,TRBV7-2
CASRIFSGMGDTQYF,TGTGCCAGCAGGATCTTTAGCGGGATGGGGGATACGCAGTATTTT,-,TRBJ2-3,TRBD2,TRBV7-8